Following are 12 T cell receptor beta chains from one sample sequenced in a study of blood T cell repertoires in COVID-19. Libraries were prepared by immunoSEQ multiplex PCR; TCRdb keeps only in-frame clonotypes and omits some of them. The profile shows 200,000 to 300,000 clones, 75% to 90% of them singletons. Sequences were obtained from peripheral blood. These receptors were collected from a human donor in a cohort sampled during active COVID-19.

The chain joins TRBV29-1 to TRBJ2-1; the match to TRBD2 covers 9 bases. Germline V CDR1 and CDR2: SQVTM, ANQGSEA. The CDR3 is 16 residues long. Germline trimming cut 2 bases from V and 2 bases from J; bases unmatched to any gene: 7. The CDR3 DNA follows: TGCAGCGTTGAAAAACCCAGCGGGGGGCCCTACAATGAGCAGTTCTTC. This sequence encodes CSVEKPSGGPYNEQFF.

The chain employs TRBV19 and TRBJ1-4, with D hard to call. This CDR3 comprises 15 residues. CDR1 and CDR2 (germline): LNHDA, SQIVND (reference sequence). Trimming stripped 2 bases from V and 2 bases from J, with 9 bases between. This chain's CDR3 is CASSIPIGTNEKLFF. For the CDR3, the DNA is TGTGCCAGTAGTATACCAATCGGGACTAATGAAAAACTGTTTTTT.

The rearrangement links TRBV2 to TRBJ1-3, with D unresolved. Trimming left V 6 bases short and J 3 bases short, with 6 bases between. The CDR3 has 12 residues. Per the germline V gene, CDR1 is SNHLY and CDR2 is FYNNEI. CDR3 loop: CASSGVGNTIYF. DNA for the CDR3: TGTGCCAGCAGCGGGGTTGGAAACACCATATATTTT.

The V and J genes are TRBV24-1 and TRBJ2-3, with D perhaps TRBD1 (6 bases). Trimming took 8 bases from V and 2 from J, leaving 10 bases between them. This CDR3 has 13 amino acids. Germline CDR1 KGHDR, CDR2 SFDVKD. CDR3 protein: CATIGQNTDTQYF. In DNA form, the CDR3 reads TGTGCCACCATAGGACAGAACACAGATACGCAGTATTTT.

About this clone itself: The same CDR3 is also encoded by other DNA sequences in this sample. The J gene is TRBJ1-2, the V gene TRBV7-9; possible D gene TRBD1, 6 bases. CDR3 size: 12 residues. Trimming cost V 6 bases and J 6 bases, with 11 bases left between them. Germline V gene lookup returns CDR1 SEHNR and CDR2 FQNEAQ (reference sequence). CDR3 nucleotide sequence: TGTGCCAGCAGTTTCAACAGGGATGGCTACACCTTC. Its protein is CASSFNRDGYTF.

V usage is TRBV5-1 and J usage is TRBJ1-4; D ambiguous. CDR1 is SGHRS, CDR2 YFSETQ, per germline. The CDR3 has 14 residues. The V end lost 4 bases, the J end lost 8 bases, and 15 bases lay between the germline ends. For the CDR3, the DNA is TGCGCCAGCAGCCTAGGTCCCCTGGAGGAAAAACTGTTTTTT. Its protein is CASSLGPLEEKLFF.

V gene TRBV7-9 combines with J gene TRBJ1-1; 8 bases fit TRBD1. The length of the CDR3 is 13 residues. With V trimmed by 8 bases and J by 6 bases, 8 bases remained unmatched. CDR1 is SEHNR and CDR2 is FQNEAQ in the germline V gene (reference sequence). The CDR3 region has the DNA TGTGCCAGCGGGTCGGGACAGGTCGCTGAAGCTTTCTTT. It yields the protein CASGSGQVAEAFF.

This chain joins TRBV6-5 and TRBJ2-1, with D perhaps matching TRBD2 (5 bases). CDR1 is MNHEY and CDR2 is SVGAGI in the germline V gene. The CDR3 is 14 amino acids. Trimming pared 5 bases from V and 7 bases from J, leaving 15 bases between. In DNA form, the CDR3 reads TGTGCCAGCAGTACGCCTGGTAGAGGGAATGAGCAGTTCTTC. This gives the protein CASSTPGRGNEQFF.

The genes are TRBV4-1 and TRBJ1-3; no definite D call. The V and J ends lost 4 bases and 4 bases respectively, with 14 bases between them. The CDR3 is made up of 15 amino acids. CDR1 is MGHRA, CDR2 YSYEKL, per germline. The CDR3 sequence: CASSLRSRSGNTIYF. The CDR3 DNA is TGCGCCAGCAGCCTACGTTCCAGGTCCGGAAACACCATATATTTT.

This clone was detected ten times or more. This chain links TRBV3-1 (or the pseudogene TRBV3-2) with TRBJ2-7, with D uncertain. The CDR3 spans 13 residues. Germline assignment: CDR1 LGHDT and CDR2 YNNKEL (reference sequence). The V and J ends lost 4 bases and 3 bases respectively, with 10 bases between them. In DNA, the CDR3 is TGTGCCAGCAGCCCCCGGAGTTTCTACGAGCAGTACTTC. Amino acids: CASSPRSFYEQYF.

This clone was recorded many times. The V gene is TRBV7-9, the J gene TRBJ2-1; D is perhaps TRBD2 (5 bases). The CDR3 is 15 residues long. V was shortened by 1 base and J by 6 bases, with 13 bases between the two germline ends. Germline CDR1 SEHNR, CDR2 FQNEAQ (reference sequence). The CDR3 DNA sequence: TGTGCCAGCAGCTTAGTTCCGGACTTGACCAATGAGCAGTTCTTC. This codes for CASSLVPDLTNEQFF.

V gene TRBV5-1 combines with J gene TRBJ2-3, with D tentatively TRBD1 (6 bases). The CDR3 contains 15 residues. Germline CDR1 is SGHRS and CDR2 is YFSETQ. V was pared by 4 bases and J by 3 bases, with 15 bases between. This CDR3 is CASSTDRTGTDTQYF. The DNA of the CDR3 is TGCGCCAGCAGCACCGACAGGACTGGAACAGATACGCAGTATTTT.